Listed below are T cell receptor beta chains from one sample, sequenced in a study of T-cell reconstitution after alpha-beta-depleted transplantation in children. TCRdb processed the PCR reads anew with MiXCR; each CDR3 protein has one entry. The sample carries about 580,000 distinct CDR3 sequences, approximately 22% recorded once. The sample consisted of PBMCs, mostly from graft donor cells, taken 360 days after TCRalphabeta/CD19-depleted stem cell transplant. These receptor sequences come from a boy under three years old who had a stem cell transplant for acute myeloid leukemia, so the T cells may come from the graft donor. Both conserved end residues are trimmed from each CDR3. Fields, in order: J gene, clone size, V gene, CDR3 protein. A row's size may be missing; if present it is once, few, many or a size class.

>TRBJ2-5|many|TRBV6-5
ASSYGQETQY
>TRBJ2-3|many|TRBV10-3
AISDPRSGGGPSTDTQY
>TRBJ2-5|.|TRBV29-1
SVGRDRQETQY
>TRBJ2-1|many|TRBV9
ASSVRDRGLGEQF
>TRBJ2-1|.|TRBV15
ATSRSQTSGVGQF
>TRBJ1-1|.|TRBV27
ASSLSTGASNTEAF
>TRBJ1-1|.|TRBV11-3
ASIRSGRANTEAF
>TRBJ2-1|.|TRBV14
ASSQPGTVEQF
>TRBJ2-5|few|TRBV12-3/TRBV12-4
ASSLITVQETQY
>TRBJ1-2|few|TRBV4-3
ASSQDKGYYGYT
>TRBJ1-1|few|TRBV10-1
ASSEDPTLGAF
>TRBJ1-5|many|TRBV20-1
SARRQGNQPQH
>TRBJ2-1|once|TRBV2
ARGDRFREQF
>TRBJ1-3|many|TRBV12-3/TRBV12-4
ASSHAFSGNTIY
>TRBJ1-1|.|TRBV18
ASCQGESTEAF
>TRBJ2-7|.|TRBV4-2
AMSQQSSYEQY
>TRBJ2-3|.|TRBV20-1
SSGQPPQY
>TRBJ2-5|.|TRBV12-3/TRBV12-4
ASSLASTGRETQY
>TRBJ2-3|.|TRBV14
ASSQETSLDTQY
>TRBJ2-1|many|TRBV7-2
ASRGSQYNEQF
>TRBJ2-3|many|TRBV28
ASSKRESTDTQY
>TRBJ2-3|.|TRBV29-1
SALGGVGTTDTQY
>TRBJ2-3|.|TRBV11-2
ASSYRGLAGIPTSTDTQY
>TRBJ1-1|.|TRBV3-1
ASSQYGLEPEAF
>TRBJ2-1|.|TRBV7-2
ASSLVSQEPYNEQF
>TRBJ2-6|many|TRBV28
ASSYMTGTNGANVLT
>TRBJ2-3|few|TRBV12-3/TRBV12-4
ASSLYRGSTDTQY
>TRBJ2-3|.|TRBV7-9
ASSYPRTSGVDTQY
>TRBJ2-1|.|TRBV11-3
ASSPLGSAEQF
>TRBJ1-1|few|TRBV20-1
SASGTGATEAF
>TRBJ1-1|.|TRBV6-5
ASSYGGLRTEAF
>TRBJ2-2|.|TRBV7-3
ASSFGTALTGELF
>TRBJ2-1|few|TRBV7-8
ASSSASGEDEQF
>TRBJ1-1|.|TRBV29-1
SVERSGSNTEAF
>TRBJ2-3|many|TRBV28
ASSSGQGALTLTDTQY
>TRBJ2-1|few|TRBV12-3/TRBV12-4
ASSPQGSGGFFEQF
>TRBJ2-2|.|TRBV12-3/TRBV12-4
ASTLRQGANTGELF
>TRBJ2-2|.|TRBV27
ASNAKRTGIDAGELF
>TRBJ1-6|.|TRBV20-1
SARLGIPEMYNSPLH
>TRBJ2-3|many|TRBV11-2
ASSLQLAGGQGTDTQY
>TRBJ2-5|few|TRBV14
ASSQDSSVAETQY
>TRBJ2-1|few|TRBV5-6
ASSLLRQIDNEQF
>TRBJ2-7|.|TRBV11-2
ASSLARQTF
>TRBJ2-3|.|TRBV28
ASSLGGPDRRRTDTQY
>TRBJ1-1|many|TRBV20-1
SAREGATGGTEAF
>TRBJ2-3|many|TRBV20-1
SASGLVLYTQY
>TRBJ2-5|many|TRBV20-1
SARDRSSGQGLMETQY
>TRBJ2-2|.|TRBV2
ASTPRDREVGELF
>TRBJ2-1|many|TRBV20-1
SATRLAGYYNEQF